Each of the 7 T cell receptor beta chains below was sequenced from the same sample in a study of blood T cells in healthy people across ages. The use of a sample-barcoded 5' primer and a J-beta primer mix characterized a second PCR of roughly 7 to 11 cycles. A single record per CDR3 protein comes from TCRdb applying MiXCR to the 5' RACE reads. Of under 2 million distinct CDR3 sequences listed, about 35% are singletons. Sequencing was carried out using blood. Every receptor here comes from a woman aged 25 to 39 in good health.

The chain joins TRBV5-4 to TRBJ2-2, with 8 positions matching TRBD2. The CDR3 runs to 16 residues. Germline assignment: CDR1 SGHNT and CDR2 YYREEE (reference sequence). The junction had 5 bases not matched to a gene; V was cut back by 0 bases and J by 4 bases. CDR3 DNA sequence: TGTGCCAGCAGCTTGGTGAGCGGGAGCGGCACCGGGGAGCTGTTTTTT. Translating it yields CASSLVSGSGTGELFF.

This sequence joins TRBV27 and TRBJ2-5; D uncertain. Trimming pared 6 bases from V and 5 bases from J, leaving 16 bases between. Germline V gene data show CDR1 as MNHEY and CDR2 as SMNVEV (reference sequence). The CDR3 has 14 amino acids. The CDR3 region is CASSAHLSPETQYF. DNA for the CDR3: TGTGCCAGCAGCGCCCACCTCAGTCCGGAGACCCAGTACTTC.

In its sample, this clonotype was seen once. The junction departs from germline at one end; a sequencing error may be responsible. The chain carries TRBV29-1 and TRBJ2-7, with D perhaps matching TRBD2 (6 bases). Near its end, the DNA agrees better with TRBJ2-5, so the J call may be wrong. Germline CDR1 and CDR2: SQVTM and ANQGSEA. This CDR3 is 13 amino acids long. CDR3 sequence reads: CSVVDYYQGTQYF. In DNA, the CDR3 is TGCAGCGTTGTGGACTATTACCAAGGGACCCAGTACTTC.

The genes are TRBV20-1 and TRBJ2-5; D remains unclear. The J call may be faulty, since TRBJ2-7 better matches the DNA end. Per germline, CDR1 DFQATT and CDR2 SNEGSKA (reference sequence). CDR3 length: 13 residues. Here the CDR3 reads CSARDTNGYEQYF. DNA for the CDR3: TGCAGTGCTAGAGACACCAATGGCTACGAGCAGTACTTC.

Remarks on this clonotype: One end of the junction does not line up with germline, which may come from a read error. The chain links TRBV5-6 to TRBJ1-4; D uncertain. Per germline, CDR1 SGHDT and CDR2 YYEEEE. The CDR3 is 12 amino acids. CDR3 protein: CVSSLRGEKLFF. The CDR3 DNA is TGTGTCAGCAGCCTCAGAGGTGAAAAACTGTTTTTT.

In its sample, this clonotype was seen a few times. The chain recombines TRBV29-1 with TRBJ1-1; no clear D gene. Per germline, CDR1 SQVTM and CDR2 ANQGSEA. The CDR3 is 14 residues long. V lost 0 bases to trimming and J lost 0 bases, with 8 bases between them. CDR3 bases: TGCAGCGTTGAAGACCGTACAGTGAACACTGAAGCTTTCTTT. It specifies CSVEDRTVNTEAFF.

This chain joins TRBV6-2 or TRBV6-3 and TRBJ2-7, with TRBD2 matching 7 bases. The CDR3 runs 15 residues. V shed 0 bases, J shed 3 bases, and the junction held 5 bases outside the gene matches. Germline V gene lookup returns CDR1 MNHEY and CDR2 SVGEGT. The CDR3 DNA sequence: TGTGCCAGCAGTTACTCGACTAGCCCACACTACGAGCAGTACTTC. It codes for CASSYSTSPHYEQYF.